The text below deals with one TCR beta chain. Mismatch with germline at one junction end may stem from a read error. This sample was included in a study of blood T cell repertoires in COVID-19. Study-level background: The origin of the acute and convalescent COVID-19 samples was the United States, Italy and Spain. From T cells, B-cell-depleted T cells, or PBMCs came the material, which was cDNA or gDNA.

Looked up from germline, CDR1 is MDHEN and CDR2 is SYDVKM. This CDR3 contains 15 residues. Authors' data handling: Reference gene primer amplification in the assay estimated nucleated cell counts. Libraries were prepared by immunoSEQ multiplex PCR; TCRdb keeps only in-frame clonotypes and omits some of them. V, J and clone size reflect that table, while D and trimming were determined from the DNA. Of 55,000 to 70,000 clones in the sample, 70% to 90% were seen once. The receptor's source is a man aged 50 or older with acute or convalescent COVID-19. The source material was peripheral blood. The rearrangement joins TRBV28 to TRBJ1-4; 7 bases map to TRBD1. The CDR3 sequence: CASSSRQGTHEKLFF. Here the CDR3 DNA reads TGTGCCAGCAGTTCCCGACAGGGAACTCATGAAAAACTGTTTTTT.